Presented here are 17 T cell receptor beta chains from one specimen sequenced in a study of cytomegalovirus exposure and HLA in healthy donors (dated by TCRdb to about 2017). The library came from the immunoSEQ multiplex PCR assay. This is the immuneACCESS table as TCRdb keeps it, with only in-frame sequences that have V and J called. A part of the clones is gone; compared with another copy, unresolved V genes explain less than half, and the rest is unexplained. The sample includes under 200,000 clones, with about 90% observed a single time. Around 5% of the sample goes to the ten largest clones. Sequenced sample: PBMCs. These receptors all stem from a woman between 25 and 40 years old in good health and CMV-seronegative.

This chain connects TRBV14 to TRBJ2-7; D is unresolved. CDR1 SGHDN and CDR2 FVKESK come from the germline V gene. Trimming shortened V by 3 bases and J by 1 base, and 13 bases separated the two germline ends. CDR3 length equals 15 residues. For the CDR3, the DNA is TGTGCCAGCAGCCAGATAGCACCCGGGTCCTACGAGCAGTACTTC. Translated, it gives CASSQIAPGSYEQYF.

The chain carries TRBV5-4 and TRBJ2-5; tentative D call: TRBD2 (6 bases). CDR1 is SGHNT and CDR2 is YYREEE in the germline V gene (reference sequence). Trimming pared 3 bases from V and 1 base from J, leaving 7 bases between. The CDR3 has 13 amino acids. CDR3 in amino acids: CASSWGVQETQYF. The CDR3 nucleotides are TGTGCCAGCAGCTGGGGGGTCCAAGAGACCCAGTACTTC.

The V and J genes are TRBV10-3 and TRBJ1-1, with D unresolved. This CDR3 spans 12 amino acids. The V and J ends lost 9 bases and 2 bases respectively, with 10 bases between them. The germline V gene encodes CDR1 ENHRY and CDR2 SYGVKD. The CDR3 region is CAIRTANTEAFF. The DNA for the CDR3 is TGTGCCATTCGGACGGCAAACACTGAAGCTTTCTTT.

The chain links TRBV11-2 to TRBJ1-1, with D possibly being TRBD1 (6 bases). Trimming removed 4 bases from V and 0 bases from J, with 9 bases in between. The germline gives CDR1 SGHAT, CDR2 FQNNGV. The CDR3 consists of 14 residues. The CDR3 DNA is TGTGCCAGCAGCTCGCAGGGGTTGAACACTGAAGCTTTCTTT. Its translation: CASSSQGLNTEAFF.

The chain has TRBV27 and TRBJ2-7; tentatively, D is TRBD1 (6 bases). This CDR3 is 15 amino acids long. Per the germline V gene, CDR1 is MNHEY and CDR2 is SMNVEV (reference sequence). The V gene lost 6 bases and the J gene lost 4 bases, with 19 bases spanning the gap. CDR3 protein: CASSDYGGGKYEQYF. The CDR3 DNA is TGTGCCAGCAGCGATTATGGTGGGGGCAAGTACGAGCAGTACTTC.

The chain combines TRBV10-3 with TRBJ1-2, with a weak D call TRBD1 (5 bases). This CDR3 comprises 14 residues. The V end was cut by 2 bases, the J end by 3 bases, with 10 bases between. Germline values: CDR1 ENHRY, CDR2 SYGVKD. CDR3 DNA sequence: TGTGCCATCAGTGAGAACAGGCTGGACTATGGCTACACCTTC. The encoded protein is CAISENRLDYGYTF.

This clone was seen a single time. The CDR3 protein is CASSPATGGDEQYF. The CDR3 DNA reads as TGTGCCAGCAGCCCTGCGACAGGGGGCGACGAGCAGTACTTC. The chain has TRBV13 and TRBJ2-7; 10 bases are shared with TRBD1. The CDR3 totals 14 residues. The trim removed 5 bases at V and 5 bases at J, leaving 6 bases unmatched. Germline values: CDR1 PRHDT, CDR2 FYEKMQ (reference sequence). The variable domain in full, completed from reference TRBV13 and TRBJ2-7, reads AAGVIQSPRHLIKEKRETATLKCYPIPRHDTVYWYQQGPGQDPQFLISFYEKMQSDKGSIPDRFSAQQFSDYHSELNMSSLELGDSALYFCASSPATGGDEQYFGPGTRLTVT.

The chain has TRBV5-6 and TRBJ2-1, with 7 bases matching TRBD1. Trimming cost V 0 bases and J 6 bases; bases outside gene matches: 6. The V gene's germline CDR1 is SGHDT and CDR2 YYEEEE. There are 15 residues in the CDR3. In DNA form, the CDR3 reads TGTGCCAGCAGCTTGGTTGGGACAGTTAGCAATGAGCAGTTCTTC. Residues: CASSLVGTVSNEQFF.

In its sample, this clone was seen once. The chain uses TRBV10-3 and TRBJ1-2, with D unclear. In germline, CDR1 is ENHRY, CDR2 SYGVKD. The ends were cut back, 7 bases at V and 2 bases at J, with 23 bases in the middle. CDR3 length equals 17 residues. CDR3 nucleotide sequence: TGTGCCATCAACAGATTCTTCCTCCAGACCCACAACTATGGCTACACCTTC. Translated, it gives CAINRFFLQTHNYGYTF.

The gene calls are TRBV4-1 and TRBJ2-1; 9 bases fit TRBD1. Germline loops: CDR1 MGHRA, CDR2 YSYEKL. J gave up 1 base and V 1 base, and 5 bases lay outside the gene matches. This CDR3 spans 17 amino acids. The CDR3 DNA follows: TGCGCCAGCAGCCAAGCGGGCGGGACAGGGTCCTACAATGAGCAGTTCTTC. Translating it yields CASSQAGGTGSYNEQFF.

This clone came up once. This rearrangement joins TRBV18 to TRBJ2-7; D unclear. Trimming removed 6 bases from V and 2 bases from J, with 20 bases in between. The CDR3 has 16 residues. Looked up from germline, CDR1 is KGHSH and CDR2 is LQKENI. Here the CDR3 DNA reads TGTGCCAGCTCGATTTCTAGAGGCAGATCACCCTACGAGCAGTACTTC. This encodes CASSISRGRSPYEQYF.

V is TRBV2 and J is TRBJ1-1; D uncertain. CDR1 is SNHLY, CDR2 FYNNEI, per germline. The CDR3 covers 15 residues. V lost 4 bases and J 1 base, leaving 13 bases between the germline ends. The CDR3 nucleotides are TGTGCCAGCAGTGGGAACAGATTCTCGAACACTGAAGCTTTCTTT. It codes for CASSGNRFSNTEAFF.

This clone was seen only once. The rearrangement joins TRBV30 to TRBJ2-4; 7 positions agree with TRBD2. V shed 3 bases and J 1 base; nucleotides not matched to a gene: 0. Germline CDR1 and CDR2: GTSNPN and SVGIG (reference sequence). CDR3 length equals 13 residues. CDR3 coding DNA: TGTGCCTGGAGCGGGGGGGCCAAAAACATTCAGTACTTC. This translates into CAWSGGAKNIQYF.

The gene calls are TRBV2 and TRBJ2-2, with 7 bases aligning to TRBD1. The junction had 4 bases not matched to a gene; V was cut back by 6 bases and J by 6 bases. CDR1 SNHLY and CDR2 FYNNEI come from the germline V gene. The CDR3 spans 13 residues. DNA for the CDR3: TGTGCCAGCAGGGAGACAGGGTCCGGGGAGCTGTTTTTT. As protein: CASRETGSGELFF.

The V and J genes are TRBV9 and TRBJ2-7, with TRBD2 as a possible D gene (5 bases). Per the germline V gene, CDR1 is SGDLS and CDR2 is YYNGEE. Trimming pared 0 bases from V and 3 bases from J, leaving 10 bases between. The CDR3 loop spans 14 amino acids. CDR3 coding DNA: TGTGCCAGCAGCGTAGAAGCGGCGGGCTACGAGCAGTACTTC. Translating it yields CASSVEAAGYEQYF. The full variable domain, with the rest looked up from reference TRBV9 and TRBJ2-7, is DSGVTQTPKHLITATGQRVTLRCSPRSGDLSVYWYQQSLDQGLQFLIQYYNGEERAKGNILERFSAQQFPDLHSELNLSSLELGDSALYFCASSVEAAGYEQYFGPGTRLTVT.

This clone was recorded once. V usage is TRBV7-6 and J usage is TRBJ2-2; a weak D match, TRBD1 (6 bases). Germline V gene data show CDR1 as SGHVS and CDR2 as FNYEAQ. Trimming took 5 bases from V and 1 from J, leaving 11 bases between them. The length of the CDR3 is 15 residues. This CDR3 reads CASSAYRENTGELFF. The DNA of the CDR3 is TGTGCCAGCAGCGCTTACAGGGAGAACACCGGGGAGCTGTTTTTT.

The CDR3 protein is CASTSGGNEQYF. CDR3 sequence (DNA): TGTGCCAGCACCTCCGGGGGGAACGAGCAGTACTTC. V is TRBV28 and J is TRBJ2-7, with 7 bases identical to TRBD2. V shed 7 bases, J shed 5 bases, and the junction held 5 bases outside the gene matches. This CDR3 comprises 12 residues. The germline V gene has CDR1 MDHEN and CDR2 SYDVKM.